In this sample, the clone carrying this T cell receptor beta chain turned up a few times. Its antigen is unknown. The source of the sample is a study of blood T cells in healthy people across ages. The V gene's germline CDR1 is ENHRY and CDR2 SYGVKD. Trimming pared 0 bases from V and 12 bases from J, leaving 11 bases between. The CDR3 is 12 residues long. Study-level findings and limits: Naive T cell percentage showed a strong correlation with TCR beta diversity. The long-lived group displayed more naive CD4+ cells, plus higher diversity, than the aged donors did. Not knowing donor CMV status may have confounded expanded clonotype changes.

A second PCR of 7 to 11 cycles used a sample-barcoded 5' primer and a J-beta primer mix. All samples gave at least 2.5 million CDR3-containing paired-end reads. TCRdb reprocessed the 5' RACE reads with MiXCR, giving one entry per CDR3 protein. Among around 1,500,000 distinct CDR3 sequences listed, roughly 30% were seen once. The V and J genes are TRBV10-3 and TRBJ1-2; a possible D gene is TRBD1 (5 bases). This clonotype originated in a woman younger than 45 in good health. The sequenced sample was blood. The CDR3 spells CAISESLDTHTF. CDR3 sequence (DNA): TGTGCCATCAGTGAGTCTTTGGACACCCACACCTTC.